This note documents a single TCR beta chain sequence. Its antigen is as yet unknown. The CDR3 covers 16 residues. Germline CDR1 and CDR2: LNHDA and SQIVND (reference sequence). The V gene lost 0 bases and the J gene lost 1 base, with 9 bases spanning the gap. These data originate in a study of cytomegalovirus exposure and HLA in healthy donors. Points from the study as a whole: Both high specificity and high sensitivity reportedly marked the classifier's diagnosis of cytomegalovirus status. A likely sequencing artifact accounted for one observed cluster of highly shared sequence variants. Association of a missense DCLRE1C variant with TCR beta V- and J-gene trimming was reported in a later analysis.

Primers for the PCR totalled 60 Vbeta and 13 Jbeta. Under the authors' procedure: The authors later counted about 80 million unique TCR beta chains, roughly 10 million of them shared. Libraries were prepared by immunoSEQ multiplex PCR; TCRdb keeps only in-frame clonotypes and omits some of them. The DNA was the basis for D and trimming; V, J and clone size are from that table. The sample lists approximately 190,000 clones, around 86% seen once, with 1.3% in the top ten. This sequence originates from a man under 40 in good health and CMV-seronegative. The sequenced material came from PBMCs. V and J are TRBV19 and TRBJ2-2, with TRBD1 as a possible D gene (6 bases). This CDR3 reads CASSIDRGRNTGELFF. DNA for the CDR3: TGTGCCAGTAGTATAGACAGGGGACGGAACACCGGGGAGCTGTTTTTT.